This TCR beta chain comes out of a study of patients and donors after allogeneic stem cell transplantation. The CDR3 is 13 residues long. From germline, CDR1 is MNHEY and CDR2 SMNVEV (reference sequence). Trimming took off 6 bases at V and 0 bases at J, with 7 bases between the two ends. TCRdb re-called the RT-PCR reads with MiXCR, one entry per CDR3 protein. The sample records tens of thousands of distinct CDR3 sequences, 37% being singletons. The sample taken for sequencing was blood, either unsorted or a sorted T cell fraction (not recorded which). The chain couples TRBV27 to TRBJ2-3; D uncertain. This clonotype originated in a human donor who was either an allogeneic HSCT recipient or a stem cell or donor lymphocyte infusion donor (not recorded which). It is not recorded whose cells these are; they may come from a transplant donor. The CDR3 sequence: CASRGFSTDTQYF. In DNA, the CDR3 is TGTGCCAGCAGGGGATTTAGCACAGATACGCAGTATTTT.